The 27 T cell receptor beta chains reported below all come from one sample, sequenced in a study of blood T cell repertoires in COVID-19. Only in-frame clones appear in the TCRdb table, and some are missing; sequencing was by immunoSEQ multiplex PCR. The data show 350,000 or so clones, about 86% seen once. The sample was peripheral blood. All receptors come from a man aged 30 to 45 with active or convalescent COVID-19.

The CDR3 DNA follows: TGTGCCAGCAGTTTATTGGGTCTGGGGGCCAACCTCAACACTGAAGCTTTCTTT. This translates into CASSLLGLGANLNTEAFF. The chain has TRBV27 and TRBJ1-1; D is possibly TRBD1 (6 bases). This CDR3 region has 18 residues. Germline CDR1 reads MNHEY; CDR2 reads SMNVEV (reference sequence). V lost 1 base and J lost 2, with 20 bases in between.

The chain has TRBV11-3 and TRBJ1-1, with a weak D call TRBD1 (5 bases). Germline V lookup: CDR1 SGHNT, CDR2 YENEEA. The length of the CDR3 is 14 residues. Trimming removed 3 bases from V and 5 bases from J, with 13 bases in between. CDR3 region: CASSLTPGVTEAFF. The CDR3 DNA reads TGTGCCAGCAGCTTGACCCCGGGGGTGACTGAAGCTTTCTTT.

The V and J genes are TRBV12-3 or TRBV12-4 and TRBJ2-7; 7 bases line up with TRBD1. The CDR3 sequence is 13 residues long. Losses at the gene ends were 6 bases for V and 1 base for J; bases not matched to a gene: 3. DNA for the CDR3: TGTGCCAGCAGCCCGGGACAGTCCTACGAGCAGTACTTC. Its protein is CASSPGQSYEQYF.

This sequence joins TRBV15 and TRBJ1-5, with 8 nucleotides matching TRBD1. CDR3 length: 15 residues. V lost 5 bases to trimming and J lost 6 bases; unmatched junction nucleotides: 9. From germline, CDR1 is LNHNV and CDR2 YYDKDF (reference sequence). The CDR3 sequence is CATSEPGGPPQPQHF. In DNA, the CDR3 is TGTGCCACCAGCGAGCCAGGGGGCCCCCCTCAGCCCCAGCATTTT.

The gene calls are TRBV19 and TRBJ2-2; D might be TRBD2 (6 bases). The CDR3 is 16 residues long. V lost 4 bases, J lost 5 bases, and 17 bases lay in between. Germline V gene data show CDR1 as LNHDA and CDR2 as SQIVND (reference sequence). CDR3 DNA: TGTGCCAGTAGTACCTATTCGGGACTCATTACCGGGGAGCTGTTTTTT. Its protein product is CASSTYSGLITGELFF.

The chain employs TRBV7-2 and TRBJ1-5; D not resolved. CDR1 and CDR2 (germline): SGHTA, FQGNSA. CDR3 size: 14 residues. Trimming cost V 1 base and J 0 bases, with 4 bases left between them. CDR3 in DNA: TGTGCCAGCAGCTTAGTGAGTAGCAATCAGCCCCAGCATTTT. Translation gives CASSLVSSNQPQHF.

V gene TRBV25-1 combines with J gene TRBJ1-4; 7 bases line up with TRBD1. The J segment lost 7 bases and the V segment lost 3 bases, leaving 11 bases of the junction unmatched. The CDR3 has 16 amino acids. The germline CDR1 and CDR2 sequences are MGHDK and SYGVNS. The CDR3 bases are TGTGCCAGCAGTGATTCCCCCCTCGGACAGGCTGAAAAACTGTTTTTT. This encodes CASSDSPLGQAEKLFF.

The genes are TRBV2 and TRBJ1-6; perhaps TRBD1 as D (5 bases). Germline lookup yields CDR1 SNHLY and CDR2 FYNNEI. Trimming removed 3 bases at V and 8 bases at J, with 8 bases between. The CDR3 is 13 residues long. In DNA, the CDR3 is TGTGCCAGCAGTGACAGGGAGGATTCACCCCTCCACTTT. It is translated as CASSDREDSPLHF.

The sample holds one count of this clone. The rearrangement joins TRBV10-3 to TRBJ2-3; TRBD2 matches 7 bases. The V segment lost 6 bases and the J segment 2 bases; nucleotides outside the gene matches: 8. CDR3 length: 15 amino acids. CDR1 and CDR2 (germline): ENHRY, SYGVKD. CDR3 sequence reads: CAISGEGGNTDTQYF. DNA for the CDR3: TGTGCCATCAGCGGGGAGGGCGGGAACACAGATACGCAGTATTTT.

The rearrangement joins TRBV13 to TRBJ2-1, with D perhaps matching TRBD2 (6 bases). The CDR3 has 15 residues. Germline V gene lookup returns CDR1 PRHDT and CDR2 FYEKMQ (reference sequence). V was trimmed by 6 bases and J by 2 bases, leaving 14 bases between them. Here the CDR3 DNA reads TGTGCCAGCAGTCACCGGGAGTCGGCCTACAATGAGCAGTTCTTC. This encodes CASSHRESAYNEQFF.

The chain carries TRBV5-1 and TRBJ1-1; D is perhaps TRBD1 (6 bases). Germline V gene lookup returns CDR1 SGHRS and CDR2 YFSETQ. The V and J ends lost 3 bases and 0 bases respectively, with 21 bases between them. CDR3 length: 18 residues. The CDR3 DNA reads TGCGCCAGCAGCTCCATACAGGGTAATTGGTTAGTGAACACTGAAGCTTTCTTT. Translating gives CASSSIQGNWLVNTEAFF.

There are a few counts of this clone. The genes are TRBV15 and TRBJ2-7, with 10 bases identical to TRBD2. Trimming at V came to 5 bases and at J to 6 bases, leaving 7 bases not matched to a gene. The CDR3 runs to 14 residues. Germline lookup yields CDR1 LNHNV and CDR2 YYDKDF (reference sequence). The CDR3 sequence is CATSLAGVVREQYF. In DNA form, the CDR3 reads TGTGCCACCAGCCTAGCGGGAGTGGTCCGCGAGCAGTACTTC.

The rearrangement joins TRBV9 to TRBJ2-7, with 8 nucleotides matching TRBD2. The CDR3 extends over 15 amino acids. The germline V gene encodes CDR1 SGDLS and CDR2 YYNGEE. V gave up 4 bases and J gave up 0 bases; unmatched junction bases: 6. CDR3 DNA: TGTGCCAGCAGCCCCAGCGGGAGAAGCTCCTACGAGCAGTACTTC. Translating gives CASSPSGRSSYEQYF.

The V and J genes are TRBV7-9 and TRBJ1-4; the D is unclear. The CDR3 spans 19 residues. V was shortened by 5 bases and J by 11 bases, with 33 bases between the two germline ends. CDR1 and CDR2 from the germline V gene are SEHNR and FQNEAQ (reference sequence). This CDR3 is CASSHRLAPSQAGTWKLFF. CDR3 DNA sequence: TGTGCCAGCAGCCATCGTTTGGCCCCGTCTCAAGCGGGTACGTGGAAACTGTTTTTT.

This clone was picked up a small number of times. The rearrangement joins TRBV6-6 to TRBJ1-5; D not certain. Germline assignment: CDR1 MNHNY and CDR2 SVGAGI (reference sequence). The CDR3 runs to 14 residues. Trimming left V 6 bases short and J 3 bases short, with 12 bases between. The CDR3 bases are TGTGCCAGCAGGGCTGGGGAGAACAATCAGCCCCAGCATTTT. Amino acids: CASRAGENNQPQHF.

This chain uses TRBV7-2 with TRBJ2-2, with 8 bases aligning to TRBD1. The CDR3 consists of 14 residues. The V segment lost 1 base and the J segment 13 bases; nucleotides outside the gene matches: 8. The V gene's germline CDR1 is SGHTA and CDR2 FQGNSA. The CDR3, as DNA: TGTGCCAGCAGCTTAGGGTGGGACGACAGGGGGCTGTTTTTT. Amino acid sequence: CASSLGWDDRGLFF.

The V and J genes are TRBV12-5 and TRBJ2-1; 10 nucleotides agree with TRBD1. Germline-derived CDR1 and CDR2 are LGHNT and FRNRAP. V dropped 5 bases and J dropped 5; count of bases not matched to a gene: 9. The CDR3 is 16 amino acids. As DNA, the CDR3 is TGTGCTAGTGGTCTCGACAGGGGGCCGCAGAACAATGAGCAGTTCTTC. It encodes CASGLDRGPQNNEQFF.

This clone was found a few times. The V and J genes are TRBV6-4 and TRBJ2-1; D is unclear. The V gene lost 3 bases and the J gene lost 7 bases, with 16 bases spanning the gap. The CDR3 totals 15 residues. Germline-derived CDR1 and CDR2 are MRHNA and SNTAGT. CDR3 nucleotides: TGTGCCAGCAGTGAGGGTAAGAGTCAGAGGAATGAGCAGTTCTTC. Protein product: CASSEGKSQRNEQFF.

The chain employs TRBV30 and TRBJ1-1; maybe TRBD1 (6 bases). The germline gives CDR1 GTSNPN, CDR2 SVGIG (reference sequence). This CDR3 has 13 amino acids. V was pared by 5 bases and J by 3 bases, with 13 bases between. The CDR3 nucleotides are TGTGCCTGGGATAGACAGGCTTACACTGAAGCTTTCTTT. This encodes CAWDRQAYTEAFF.

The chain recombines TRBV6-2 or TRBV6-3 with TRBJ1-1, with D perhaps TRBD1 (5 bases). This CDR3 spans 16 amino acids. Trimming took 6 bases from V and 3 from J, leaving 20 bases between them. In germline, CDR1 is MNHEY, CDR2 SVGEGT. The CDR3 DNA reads TGTGCCAGCAGCTTATTAAGCCAGGGCGTTCACACTGAAGCTTTCTTT. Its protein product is CASSLLSQGVHTEAFF.

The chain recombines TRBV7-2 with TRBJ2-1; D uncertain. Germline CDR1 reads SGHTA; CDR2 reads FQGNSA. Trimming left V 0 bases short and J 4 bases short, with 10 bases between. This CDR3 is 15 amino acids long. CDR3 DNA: TGTGCCAGCAGCTTAGCTGCAAATCGGTACAATGAGCAGTTCTTC. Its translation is CASSLAANRYNEQFF.

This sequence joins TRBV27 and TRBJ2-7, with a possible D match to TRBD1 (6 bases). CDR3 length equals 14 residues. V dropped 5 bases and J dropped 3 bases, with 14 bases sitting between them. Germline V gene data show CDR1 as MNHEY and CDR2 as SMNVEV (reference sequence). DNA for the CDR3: TGTGCCAGCAGTACTCCGGGACAACTCTACGAGCAGTACTTC. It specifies CASSTPGQLYEQYF.

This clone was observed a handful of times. The CDR3 loop reads CASSHGQGRGTEAFF. The CDR3 DNA sequence: TGCGCCAGCAGCCACGGACAGGGCCGAGGCACTGAAGCTTTCTTT. V is TRBV5-1 and J is TRBJ1-1; 8 positions match TRBD1. Unmatched junction bases numbered 9, after V lost 4 bases and J lost 4 bases. CDR1 is SGHRS, CDR2 YFSETQ, per germline. This CDR3 spans 15 amino acids.

The CDR3 DNA is TGCAGCGTTGAAGGAGGCCCGACTAATGAAAAACTGTTTTTT. Protein: CSVEGGPTNEKLFF. The chain uses TRBV29-1 and TRBJ1-4; the D is unclear. Per germline, CDR1 SQVTM and CDR2 ANQGSEA. Trimming stripped 1 base from V and 2 bases from J, with 8 bases between. There are 14 residues in the CDR3.

The CDR3 protein is CASSEGPGGTEAFF. The CDR3 coding sequence is TGTGCCAGCAGTGAAGGCCCGGGGGGCACTGAAGCTTTCTTT. The chain uses TRBV6-1 and TRBJ1-1; D may be TRBD1 (5 bases). This CDR3 spans 14 amino acids. Trimming removed 1 base from V and 4 bases from J, with 10 bases in between. Germline CDR1 and CDR2: MNHNS and SASEGT.

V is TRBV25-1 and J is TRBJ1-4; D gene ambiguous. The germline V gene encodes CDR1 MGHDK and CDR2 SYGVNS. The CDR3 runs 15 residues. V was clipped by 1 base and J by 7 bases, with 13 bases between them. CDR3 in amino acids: CASSESFVGAEKLFF. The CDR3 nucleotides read TGTGCCAGCAGTGAATCTTTTGTCGGAGCTGAAAAACTGTTTTTT.

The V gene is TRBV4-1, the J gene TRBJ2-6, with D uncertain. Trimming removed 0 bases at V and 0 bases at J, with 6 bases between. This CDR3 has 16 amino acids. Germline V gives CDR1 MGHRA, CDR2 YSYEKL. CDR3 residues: CASSQDRDSGANVLTF. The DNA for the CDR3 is TGCGCCAGCAGCCAAGATCGCGACTCTGGGGCCAACGTCCTGACTTTC.